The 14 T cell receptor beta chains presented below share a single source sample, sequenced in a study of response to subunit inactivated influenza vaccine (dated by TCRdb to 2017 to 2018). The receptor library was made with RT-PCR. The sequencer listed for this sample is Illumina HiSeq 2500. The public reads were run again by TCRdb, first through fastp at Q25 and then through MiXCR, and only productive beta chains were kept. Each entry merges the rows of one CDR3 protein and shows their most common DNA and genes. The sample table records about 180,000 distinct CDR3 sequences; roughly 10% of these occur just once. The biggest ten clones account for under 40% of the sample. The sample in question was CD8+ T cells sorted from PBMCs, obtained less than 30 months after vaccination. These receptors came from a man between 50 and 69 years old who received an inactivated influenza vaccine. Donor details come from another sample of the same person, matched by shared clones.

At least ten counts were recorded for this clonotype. The CDR3 sequence is CASSLAMLNQPQHF. Here the CDR3 DNA reads TGTGCCAGCAGTTTAGCGATGCTCAATCAGCCCCAGCATTTT. The chain recombines TRBV12-3 or TRBV12-4 with TRBJ1-5; D uncertain. Trimming took 0 bases from V and 3 from J, leaving 6 bases between them. This CDR3 comprises 14 residues.

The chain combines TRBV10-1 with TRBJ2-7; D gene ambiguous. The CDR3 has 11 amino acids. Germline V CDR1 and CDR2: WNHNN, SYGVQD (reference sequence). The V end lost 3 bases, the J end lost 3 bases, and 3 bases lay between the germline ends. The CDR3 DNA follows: TGCGCCAGCAGTGACAACTACGAGCAGTACTTC. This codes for CASSDNYEQYF.

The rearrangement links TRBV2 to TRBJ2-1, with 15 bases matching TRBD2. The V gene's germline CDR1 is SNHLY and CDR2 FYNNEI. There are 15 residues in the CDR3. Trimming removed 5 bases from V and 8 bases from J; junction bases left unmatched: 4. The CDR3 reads CASSSGLAGGYEQFF. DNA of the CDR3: TGTGCCAGCAGTTCGGGACTAGCGGGGGGCTATGAGCAGTTCTTC. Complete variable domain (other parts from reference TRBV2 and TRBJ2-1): EPEVTQTPSHQVTQMGQEVILRCVPISNHLYFYWYRQILGQKVEFLVSFYNNEISEKSEIFDDQFSVERPDGSNFTLKIRSTKLEDSAMYFCASSSGLAGGYEQFFGPGTRLTVL.

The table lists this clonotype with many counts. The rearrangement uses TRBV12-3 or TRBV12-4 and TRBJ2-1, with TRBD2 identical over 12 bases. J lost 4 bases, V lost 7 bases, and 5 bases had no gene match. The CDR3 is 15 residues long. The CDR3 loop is CASTLLAGGYNEQFF. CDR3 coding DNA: TGTGCCAGCACTCTACTAGCGGGAGGATACAATGAGCAGTTCTTC.

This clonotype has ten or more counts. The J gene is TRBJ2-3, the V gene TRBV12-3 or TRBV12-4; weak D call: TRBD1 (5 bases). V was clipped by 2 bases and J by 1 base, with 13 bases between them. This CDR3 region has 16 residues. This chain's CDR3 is CASSLQGAARTDTQYF. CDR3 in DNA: TGTGCCAGCAGTTTACAGGGCGCAGCTCGCACAGATACGCAGTATTTT.

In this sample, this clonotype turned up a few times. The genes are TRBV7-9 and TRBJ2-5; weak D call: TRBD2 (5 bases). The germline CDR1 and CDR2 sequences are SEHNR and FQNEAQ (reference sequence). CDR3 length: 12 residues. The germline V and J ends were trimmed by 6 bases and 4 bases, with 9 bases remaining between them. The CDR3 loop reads CASSPGRETQYF. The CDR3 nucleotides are TGTGCCAGCAGTCCGGGGAGAGAGACCCAGTACTTC.

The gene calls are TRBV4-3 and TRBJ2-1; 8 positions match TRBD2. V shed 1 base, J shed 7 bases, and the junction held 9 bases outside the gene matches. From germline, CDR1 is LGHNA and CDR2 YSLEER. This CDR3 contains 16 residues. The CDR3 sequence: CASSQVPAGGLNEQFF. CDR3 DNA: TGCGCCAGCAGCCAAGTACCCGCGGGGGGCTTGAATGAGCAGTTCTTC.

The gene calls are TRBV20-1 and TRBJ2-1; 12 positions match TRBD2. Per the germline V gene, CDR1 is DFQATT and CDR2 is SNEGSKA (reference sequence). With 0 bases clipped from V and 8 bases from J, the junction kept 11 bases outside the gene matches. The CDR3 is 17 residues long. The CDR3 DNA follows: TGCAGTGCTAGAGATCTAATTTTGACTAGCGGGAGTGATGAGCAGTTCTTC. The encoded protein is CSARDLILTSGSDEQFF.

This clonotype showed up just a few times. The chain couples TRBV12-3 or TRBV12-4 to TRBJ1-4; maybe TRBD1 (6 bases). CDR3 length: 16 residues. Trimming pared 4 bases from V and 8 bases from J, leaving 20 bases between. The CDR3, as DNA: TGTGCCAGCAGTTACGGGGATGGGGGGCACCACGAAAAACTGTTTTTT. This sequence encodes CASSYGDGGHHEKLFF.

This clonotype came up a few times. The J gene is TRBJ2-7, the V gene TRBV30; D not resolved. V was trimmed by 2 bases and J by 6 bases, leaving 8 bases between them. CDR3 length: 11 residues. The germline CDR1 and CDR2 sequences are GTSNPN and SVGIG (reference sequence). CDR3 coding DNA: TGTGCCTGGAGTATGGGCCCCGAGCAGTACTTC. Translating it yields CAWSMGPEQYF.

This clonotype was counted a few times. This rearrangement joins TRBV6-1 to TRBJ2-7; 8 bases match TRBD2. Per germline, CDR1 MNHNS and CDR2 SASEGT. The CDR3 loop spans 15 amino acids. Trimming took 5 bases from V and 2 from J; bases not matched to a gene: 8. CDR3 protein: CASSNAGTSPYEQYF. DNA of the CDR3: TGTGCCAGCAGTAACGCCGGGACTAGTCCCTACGAGCAGTACTTC.

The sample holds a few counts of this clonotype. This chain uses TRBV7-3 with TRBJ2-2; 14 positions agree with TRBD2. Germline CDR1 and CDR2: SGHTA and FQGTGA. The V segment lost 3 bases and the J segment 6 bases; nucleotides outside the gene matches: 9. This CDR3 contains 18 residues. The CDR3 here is CASSLGLAGDDDPGELFF. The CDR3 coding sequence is TGTGCCAGCAGCTTGGGACTAGCGGGAGACGACGACCCCGGGGAGCTGTTTTTT. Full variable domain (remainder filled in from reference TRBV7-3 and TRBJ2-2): GAGVSQTPSNKVTEKGKYVELRCDPISGHTALYWYRQSLGQGPEFLIYFQGTGAADDSGLPNDRFFAVRPEGSVSTLKIQRTERGDSAVYLCASSLGLAGDDDPGELFFGEGSRLTVL.

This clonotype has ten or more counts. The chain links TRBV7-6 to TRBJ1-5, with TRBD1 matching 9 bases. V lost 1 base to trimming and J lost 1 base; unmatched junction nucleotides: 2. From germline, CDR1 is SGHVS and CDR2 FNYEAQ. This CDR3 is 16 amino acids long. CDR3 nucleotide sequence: TGTGCCAGCAGCTTAGGGACAGGGGTGAGCAATCAGCCCCAGCATTTT. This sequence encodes CASSLGTGVSNQPQHF.

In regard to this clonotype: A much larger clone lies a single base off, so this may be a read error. CDR3 sequence: CASSYSTLGPGITGELFF. The CDR3 nucleotides read TGTGCCAGCAGTTACTCGACTTTAGGACCAGGGATTACCGGGGAGCTGTTTTTT. This chain links TRBV6-5 with TRBJ2-2, with D possibly TRBD1 on 5 matching bases. The CDR3 is 18 amino acids. CDR1 MNHEY and CDR2 SVGAGI come from the germline V gene. V was cut by 0 bases and J by 5 bases, with 19 bases left in between.